Shown below are 7 T cell receptor beta chains from a single sample sequenced in a study of T cells in localized non-small cell lung cancer. Profiling relied on immunoSEQ multiplex PCR, and the TCRdb table lists in-frame clones only, not all of them. The data contain roughly 1,100 clones, roughly 29% of them singletons. Sequencing used normal lung tissue next to the tumor, obtained before any cancer treatment. These receptors originate from a male donor aged 60 or older with stage II lung adenocarcinoma.

This clone turned up a few times. The chain has TRBV9 and TRBJ2-3, with TRBD1 matching 7 bases. The CDR3 has 16 residues. Per the germline V gene, CDR1 is SGDLS and CDR2 is YYNGEE. Trimming took 0 bases from V and 5 from J; bases not matched to a gene: 9. In nucleotides, the CDR3 is TGTGCCAGCAGCGTAGGATTCACAGGGGCTAGAGATACGCAGTATTTT. It yields the protein CASSVGFTGARDTQYF.

This clone has just a few counts. This chain joins TRBV11-3 and TRBJ1-1; the match to TRBD1 covers 7 bases. Per the germline V gene, CDR1 is SGHNT and CDR2 is YENEEA. CDR3 length: 17 amino acids. V was pared by 2 bases and J by 4 bases, with 13 bases of the junction left unmatched. CDR3 coding DNA: TGTGCCAGCAGCTTAACCCCGGGAGGGGGCTGGGGCACTGAAGCTTTCTTT. It is translated as CASSLTPGGGWGTEAFF. Based on the CDR3 plus reference TRBV11-3 and TRBJ1-1, the full variable domain is EAGVVQSPRYKIIEKKQPVAFWCNPISGHNTLYWYLQNLGQGPELLIRYENEEAVDDSQLPKDRFSAERLKGVDSTLKIQPAELGDSAVYLCASSLTPGGGWGTEAFFGQGTRLTVV.

By its share, this clone is medium-sized (0.01 to 0.1%). This chain connects TRBV9 to TRBJ2-1; the D is unclear. Trimming pared 0 bases from V and 7 bases from J, leaving 17 bases between. The germline gives CDR1 SGDLS, CDR2 YYNGEE. This CDR3 region has 16 residues. Here the CDR3 DNA reads TGTGCCAGCAGCGTAGCTGCCACATTTCCCCGGAATGAGCAGTTCTTC. Protein sequence: CASSVAATFPRNEQFF.

This clone was counted only a few times. The rearrangement links TRBV6-1 to TRBJ2-1; D might be TRBD1 (5 bases). Trimming shortened V by 1 base and J by 4 bases, and 8 bases separated the two germline ends. This CDR3 is built from 14 residues. CDR1 and CDR2 from the germline V gene are MNHNS and SASEGT. CDR3 protein: CASSEVDTYNEQFF. CDR3 in DNA: TGTGCCAGCAGTGAAGTGGACACTTACAATGAGCAGTTCTTC.

This clone was counted only a few times. V gene TRBV29-1 combines with J gene TRBJ1-1; D unresolved. V gave up 7 bases and J gave up 1 base, with 13 bases separating them. The CDR3 is 13 residues long. Germline CDR1 SQVTM, CDR2 ANQGSEA. The DNA of the CDR3 is TGCAGCGCCGGAACCACAGCGAACACTGAAGCTTTCTTT. Protein sequence: CSAGTTANTEAFF. Complete variable domain (other parts from reference TRBV29-1 and TRBJ1-1): SAVISQKPSRDICQRGTSLTIQCQVDSQVTMMFWYRQQPGQSLTLIATANQGSEATYESGFVIDKFPISRPNLTFSTLTVSNMSPEDSSIYLCSAGTTANTEAFFGQGTRLTVV.

This clone has a handful of counts. V usage is TRBV6-8 and J usage is TRBJ2-1; D is uncertain. The CDR3 has 12 residues. Trimming took 3 bases from V and 6 from J, leaving 6 bases between them. The germline V gene encodes CDR1 MNHGY and CDR2 SAAAGT. The CDR3: CASSYSGNEQFF. The CDR3 coding sequence is TGTGCCAGCAGTTATTCGGGCAATGAGCAGTTCTTC.

This clone qualifies as large. This chain connects TRBV19 to TRBJ1-1; 9 bases line up with TRBD1. The CDR3 spans 15 residues. V shed 7 bases, J shed 1 base, and the junction held 7 bases outside the gene matches. Looked up from germline, CDR1 is LNHDA and CDR2 is SQIVND (reference sequence). CDR3 in DNA: TGTGCCAGTACTCCGGACAGGGGAGGGAACACTGAAGCTTTCTTT. This translates into CASTPDRGGNTEAFF.